The table lists the clone carrying this T cell receptor beta chain with many counts. Its specificity is not known. These data are taken from a study of read filtering for tumor transcriptome and immune sequencing. Looking at the study overall: Patients were around 17 male and about 15 female, mean age 65.9 years, range roughly 45 to 85. After DNase treatment, RNA was made into whole-transcriptome libraries. Overall study results and limits: RNA-seq captured clonotypes less deeply and reliably than IR-seq.

The library was built from around 380 ng RNA with molecular barcoded adaptors for alpha/delta and beta/gamma chains. MiXCR, applied by TCRdb to the reads, yields one record per CDR3 protein. There are about 62,000 distinct CDR3 sequences in the sample; about 19% occur only once, and approximately 10% lies in the top ten. Bone marrow was sampled from every patient at the time of active disease. Germline CDR1 and CDR2: SGHVS and FNYEAQ. Between the trimmed V and J ends, which lost 2 bases and 1 base, there was a span of 11 bases. The CDR3 has 15 residues. The chain employs TRBV7-6 and TRBJ2-5; D may match TRBD1 or TRBD2 (5 bases each). This sequence originates from a donor at least 40 years old with multiple myeloma. Sequencing was performed on a population of CD138-negative cells sorted from bone marrow. The CDR3 protein is CASSLFRDAQETQYF. CDR3 DNA sequence: TGTGCCAGCAGCTTATTCCGGGACGCCCAAGAGACCCAGTACTTC.